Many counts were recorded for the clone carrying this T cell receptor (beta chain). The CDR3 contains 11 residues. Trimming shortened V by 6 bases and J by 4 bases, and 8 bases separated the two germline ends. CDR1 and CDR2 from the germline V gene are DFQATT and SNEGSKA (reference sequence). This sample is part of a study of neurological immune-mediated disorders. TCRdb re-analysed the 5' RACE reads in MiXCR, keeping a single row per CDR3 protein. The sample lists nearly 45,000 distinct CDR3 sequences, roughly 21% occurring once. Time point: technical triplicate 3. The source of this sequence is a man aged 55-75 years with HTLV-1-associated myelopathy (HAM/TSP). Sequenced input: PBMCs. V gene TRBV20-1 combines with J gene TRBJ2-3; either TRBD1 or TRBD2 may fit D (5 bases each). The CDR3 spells CSAWGSDTQYF. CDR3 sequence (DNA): TGCAGTGCCTGGGGGTCAGATACGCAGTATTTT.